This TCR beta chain was sequenced for a study of human thymus T cells. Profiling relied on immunoSEQ multiplex PCR, and the TCRdb table lists in-frame clones only, not all of them. The sample includes around 45,000 clones, approximately 95% of them seen just once. The germline gives CDR1 MDHEN, CDR2 SYDVKM. Deletions cut 5 bases from V and 5 bases from J, with 16 bases between. The CDR3 is 14 residues long. Sequencing was carried out using blood. This clonotype originated in a girl under three years old with a congenital heart defect but otherwise immunologically healthy. The rearrangement joins TRBV28 to TRBJ2-7; no reliable D call. This CDR3 reads CASSPPGGPDEQYF. The CDR3 region has the DNA TGTGCCAGCAGTCCCCCCGGTGGGCCTGACGAGCAGTACTTC.